What follows are 21 T cell receptor beta chains derived from one specimen sequenced in a study of neurological immune-mediated disorders. TCRdb fed the 5' RACE reads into MiXCR, producing one record per CDR3 protein. The sample has tens of thousands of distinct CDR3 sequences; over 3.5% are singletons. Sequencing input: PBMCs. The source is a woman in her forties or fifties with multiple sclerosis.

This clonotype came up many times. The rearrangement links TRBV28 to TRBJ2-3, with 9 positions matching TRBD1. The CDR3 totals 15 residues. J was trimmed by 1 base and V by 10 bases; bases with no gene match: 9. CDR1 MDHEN and CDR2 SYDVKM come from the germline V gene. Here the CDR3 reads CAILTRTGGTDTQYF. The CDR3 nucleotides read TGTGCCATCTTGACCCGGACAGGGGGCACAGATACGCAGTATTTT.

Many counts were recorded for this clonotype. V gene TRBV10-3 combines with J gene TRBJ1-1; D is ambiguous. Trimming took off 6 bases at V and 8 bases at J, with 16 bases between the two ends. The germline V gene has CDR1 ENHRY and CDR2 SYGVKD. The CDR3 sequence is 13 residues long. The CDR3 spells CAISPGASGEAFF. In DNA, the CDR3 is TGTGCCATCAGCCCGGGTGCATCGGGGGAAGCTTTCTTT.

This clonotype was recorded many times. The V gene is TRBV20-1, the J gene TRBJ2-3; D is unresolved. The germline CDR1 and CDR2 sequences are DFQATT and SNEGSKA (reference sequence). Trimming left V 3 bases short and J 4 bases short, with 14 bases between. The length of the CDR3 is 14 residues. The CDR3 loop is CSASSRSWADTQYF. CDR3 DNA: TGCAGTGCTAGTAGCAGATCTTGGGCAGATACGCAGTATTTT.

This clonotype was seen ten or more times. The chain uses TRBV28 and TRBJ1-1; D not certain. Germline V gene lookup returns CDR1 MDHEN and CDR2 SYDVKM. CDR3 length: 12 amino acids. The V and J ends lost 4 bases and 2 bases respectively, with 5 bases between them. The CDR3 nucleotides read TGTGCCAGCAGTTGGTTAAACACTGAAGCTTTCTTT. Amino acids: CASSWLNTEAFF.

The table lists this clonotype with many counts. The chain couples TRBV12-3 or TRBV12-4 to TRBJ2-5; tentative D call: TRBD1 (6 bases). V was cut by 1 base and J by 2 bases, with 11 bases left in between. This CDR3 contains 15 residues. DNA for the CDR3: TGTGCCAGCAGTTTAGTAGGGGGAAGACAAGAGACCCAGTACTTC. This codes for CASSLVGGRQETQYF.

There are many counts of this clonotype. V is TRBV5-1 and J is TRBJ2-2, with D unclear. In germline, CDR1 is SGHRS, CDR2 YFSETQ. V lost 0 bases and J 3 bases, leaving 6 bases between the germline ends. CDR3 length: 14 residues. CDR3 amino acids: CASSLGLDTGELFF. The CDR3 DNA sequence: TGCGCCAGCAGCTTGGGACTCGACACCGGGGAGCTGTTTTTT.

This clonotype was picked up many times. This chain connects TRBV29-1 to TRBJ2-3; D remains ambiguous. CDR3 size: 14 residues. V lost 0 bases and J 5 bases, leaving 12 bases between the germline ends. The germline CDR1 and CDR2 sequences are SQVTM and ANQGSEA. The CDR3 protein is CSVEDSGVGDTQYF. The CDR3 DNA sequence: TGCAGCGTTGAAGATAGTGGGGTGGGAGATACGCAGTATTTT.

This clonotype was picked up many times. The chain links TRBV20-1 to TRBJ2-7, with 11 bases fitting TRBD2. Germline trimming cut 2 bases from V and 3 bases from J; bases unmatched to any gene: 6. This CDR3 has 15 amino acids. Looked up from germline, CDR1 is DFQATT and CDR2 is SNEGSKA (reference sequence). The CDR3: CSARTTSGSNYEQYF. CDR3 nucleotides: TGCAGTGCTAGAACTACTAGCGGGAGTAACTACGAGCAGTACTTC.

The chain employs TRBV4-3 and TRBJ2-3, with TRBD2 as a possible D gene (5 bases). This CDR3 comprises 15 residues. CDR1 is LGHNA and CDR2 is YSLEER in the germline V gene. V was cut by 0 bases and J by 1 base, with 8 bases left in between. The CDR3 is CASSQEMEGTDTQYF. CDR3 coding DNA: TGCGCCAGCAGCCAAGAAATGGAGGGCACAGATACGCAGTATTTT.

This clonotype was detected ten times or more. The chain carries TRBV7-2 and TRBJ2-5; 9 bases align to TRBD2. The V gene's germline CDR1 is SGHTA and CDR2 FQGNSA. This CDR3 has 16 residues. Trimming cost V 2 bases and J 1 base; bases outside gene matches: 5. CDR3 protein: CASSLSSGTSQETQYF. For the CDR3, the DNA is TGTGCCAGCAGCTTATCTAGCGGGACGAGCCAAGAGACCCAGTACTTC.

This clonotype was seen at least ten times. The V gene is TRBV5-1, the J gene TRBJ2-2, with 10 nucleotides matching TRBD1. Looked up from germline, CDR1 is SGHRS and CDR2 is YFSETQ. V lost 4 bases, J lost 4 bases, and 7 bases stayed unmatched. The CDR3 loop spans 16 amino acids. The CDR3: CASSPDRGLGTGELFF. The CDR3 DNA reads TGCGCCAGCAGCCCTGACAGGGGGCTGGGCACCGGGGAGCTGTTTTTT.

This clonotype was seen at least ten times. CDR3 sequence: CASSLEGIRSNTEAFF. The CDR3 DNA reads as TGCGCCAGCAGCTTAGAGGGAATTAGGTCGAACACTGAAGCTTTCTTT. The genes are TRBV5-1 and TRBJ1-1; no firm D call. In germline, CDR1 is SGHRS, CDR2 YFSETQ. The CDR3 extends over 16 amino acids. V shed 2 bases and J shed 1 base, with 15 bases lying between them.

There are many counts of this clonotype. The genes are TRBV20-1 and TRBJ2-1, with 13 bases that match TRBD2. Per germline, CDR1 DFQATT and CDR2 SNEGSKA (reference sequence). The J segment lost 8 bases and the V segment lost 1 base, leaving 8 bases of the junction unmatched. CDR3 size: 16 residues. CDR3 sequence reads: CSARAPGLAGLDEQFF. CDR3 nucleotides: TGCAGTGCTAGAGCCCCGGGACTAGCGGGATTGGATGAGCAGTTCTTC.

Ten or more counts support this clonotype. This rearrangement joins TRBV7-3 to TRBJ2-2; TRBD1 agrees at 7 bases. Germline assignment: CDR1 SGHTA and CDR2 FQGTGA. The CDR3 has 17 amino acids. With 5 bases clipped from V and 1 base from J, the junction kept 10 bases outside the gene matches. In DNA, the CDR3 is TGTGCCAGCAGCCCAGGGGGATGGGGCCAGAACACCGGGGAGCTGTTTTTT. Translated: CASSPGGWGQNTGELFF.

This clonotype was observed at least ten times. This rearrangement joins TRBV5-1 to TRBJ2-5, with D possibly being TRBD1 (6 bases). Germline CDR1 is SGHRS and CDR2 is YFSETQ. CDR3 length equals 13 residues. The ends were cut back, 7 bases at V and 4 bases at J, with 14 bases in the middle. DNA for the CDR3: TGCGCCAGCCCCTACAGGGTAATAGAGACCCAGTACTTC. This codes for CASPYRVIETQYF.

This clonotype was found many times. The gene calls are TRBV20-1 and TRBJ1-1; D uncertain. Trimming shortened V by 5 bases and J by 0 bases, and 13 bases separated the two germline ends. This CDR3 is built from 14 residues. Germline V gives CDR1 DFQATT, CDR2 SNEGSKA (reference sequence). CDR3 protein: CSAGIAAMNTEAFF. CDR3 nucleotides: TGCAGTGCTGGGATCGCGGCCATGAACACTGAAGCTTTCTTT.

This clonotype was observed at least ten times. The chain couples TRBV11-3 to TRBJ1-2; D ambiguous. This CDR3 has 13 amino acids. CDR1 SGHNT and CDR2 YENEEA come from the germline V gene. V was pared by 3 bases and J by 1 base, with 6 bases between. CDR3 protein: CASSLGINYGYTF. The CDR3 region has the DNA TGTGCCAGCAGCTTGGGGATTAACTATGGCTACACCTTC.

The gene calls are TRBV6-2 or TRBV6-3 and TRBJ1-4, with D unresolved. Germline CDR1 reads MNHEY; CDR2 reads SVGEGT. This CDR3 is built from 17 residues. The germline V and J ends were trimmed by 4 bases and 5 bases, with 20 bases remaining between them. The chain's CDR3 is CASSSRDVLGRNEKLFF. The CDR3 nucleotides are TGTGCCAGCAGTTCCCGCGACGTCCTAGGGCGAAATGAAAAACTGTTTTTT.

This clonotype was seen many times. The CDR3 DNA sequence: TGTGCCAGCAGTTTACAGGGCTATGGCTACACCTTC. Amino acid sequence: CASSLQGYGYTF. This chain uses TRBV12-3 or TRBV12-4 with TRBJ1-2; maybe TRBD1 (5 bases). Between the trimmed V and J ends, which lost 2 bases and 4 bases, there was a span of 5 bases. CDR3 length: 12 residues.

There are many counts of this clonotype. This chain joins TRBV5-1 and TRBJ2-7, with 12 bases that match TRBD2. CDR1 SGHRS and CDR2 YFSETQ come from the germline V gene. Trimming cost V 3 bases and J 2 bases; bases outside gene matches: 9. CDR3 length: 17 residues. The CDR3 region is CASSWTSGTSKTYEQYF. CDR3 nucleotides: TGCGCCAGCAGCTGGACTAGCGGGACGTCGAAAACCTACGAGCAGTACTTC.

As for this clonotype: A single base separates this from a much larger clone, so it may be a read error. The chain combines TRBV24-1 with TRBJ1-2, with 9 bases that match TRBD1. This CDR3 comprises 13 residues. Germline loops: CDR1 KGHDR, CDR2 SFDVKD. Losses at the gene ends were 4 bases for V and 9 bases for J; bases not matched to a gene: 5. The CDR3 sequence: CATSDGTGICYTF. CDR3 DNA sequence: TGTGCCACCAGTGACGGGACAGGGATTTGCTACACCTTC.